This is a list of T cell receptor beta chains from one sample in a study of graft-versus-host responses after intestinal transplantation. The protocol was immunoSEQ multiplex PCR, while the TCRdb copy is restricted to in-frame clones and leaves out a portion. The sample records 100,000 or so clones, 80% to 95% being singletons. The antigens of these receptors remain unknown. The specimen comprised unstimulated CD4+ T cells sorted from spleen or lymph node cells, sampled before intestinal transplant. The receptor source for this set is a human donor who received an intestinal transplant. CDR3s include the opening cysteine and the closing phenylalanine or tryptophan. Each record gives: CDR3 protein, J gene, V gene.

CASSERGFGETQYF,TRBJ2-5,TRBV2
CASSLPRGAGGTYEQYF,TRBJ2-7,TRBV28
CASSPASTDTQYF,TRBJ2-3,TRBV13
CASSFLFTEAFF,TRBJ1-1,TRBV7-9
CSVLSTYSYEQYF,TRBJ2-7,TRBV29-1
CASSGRIGTGELFF,TRBJ2-2,TRBV28
CASSLLGQGSSPLHF,TRBJ1-6,TRBV11-2
CASSQGQLYGYTF,TRBJ1-2,TRBV18
CASSSIDTQYF,TRBJ2-3,TRBV7-9
CAWRSSGANVLTF,TRBJ2-6,TRBV30
CASSLGQGMEQPQHF,TRBJ1-5,TRBV18
CATSGQGPYTEAFF,TRBJ1-1,TRBV15
CASSYSRTPGLDTQYF,TRBJ2-3,TRBV6-5
CASRGQGAPSAWGSYEQYF,TRBJ2-7,TRBV2
CASTLAANNEQFF,TRBJ2-1,TRBV5-1
CASSVTGGLSEKLFF,TRBJ1-4,TRBV2
CASSPQTATNEKLFF,TRBJ1-4,TRBV9
CATSRQNNQPQHF,TRBJ1-5,TRBV15
CASSPQGRGGSPLHF,TRBJ1-6,TRBV4-1
CASSYGQSYGYTF,TRBJ1-2,TRBV6-5
CSGGQANQPQHF,TRBJ1-5,TRBV29-1
CASSVAVNTEAFF,TRBJ1-1,TRBV9
CASSYSYGTANSPLHF,TRBJ1-6,TRBV5-5
CASSSFYEQYF,TRBJ2-7,TRBV5-6
CATSRDRRQDLDEQYF,NA,TRBV15
CASSLSRRANEKLFF,TRBJ1-4,TRBV5-8
CASSAPYEQYF,TRBJ2-7,TRBV6-1
CASSMTGGGSPLHF,TRBJ1-6,TRBV7-9
CASSLSLNSNIQYF,TRBJ2-4,TRBV27
CASSALSNTEAFF,TRBJ1-1,TRBV9
CASSLLRTSGGDDEQFF,TRBJ2-1,TRBV9
CASSPPNSPLTGSNYGYTF,TRBJ1-2,TRBV18
CASSLGQGAMLAYEQYF,TRBJ2-7,TRBV27
CASSQDERGNQPQHF,TRBJ1-5,TRBV4-1
CASSRDRYNEQFF,TRBJ2-1,TRBV7-9
CASSPTGARATTEAFF,TRBJ1-1,TRBV5-4
CASSPGLAGLREQFF,TRBJ2-1,TRBV5-1
CASSPGGANSPLHF,TRBJ1-6,TRBV7-8
CASRPTSGRPTQYF,TRBJ2-3,TRBV4-1
CASSPGLAGEGQFF,TRBJ2-1,TRBV18
CASSFRDRGQSEQYF,TRBJ2-7,TRBV5-1
CASSLGRQETQYF,TRBJ2-5,TRBV13
CASSEGAAFF,TRBJ2-1,TRBV6-1
CASSLAQRDEQYF,TRBJ2-7,TRBV5-1
CSVEFGGATGELFF,TRBJ2-2,TRBV29-1
CASSREGVAYEQFF,TRBJ2-1,TRBV11-3
CASSLGQAAYEQYF,TRBJ2-7,TRBV7-2